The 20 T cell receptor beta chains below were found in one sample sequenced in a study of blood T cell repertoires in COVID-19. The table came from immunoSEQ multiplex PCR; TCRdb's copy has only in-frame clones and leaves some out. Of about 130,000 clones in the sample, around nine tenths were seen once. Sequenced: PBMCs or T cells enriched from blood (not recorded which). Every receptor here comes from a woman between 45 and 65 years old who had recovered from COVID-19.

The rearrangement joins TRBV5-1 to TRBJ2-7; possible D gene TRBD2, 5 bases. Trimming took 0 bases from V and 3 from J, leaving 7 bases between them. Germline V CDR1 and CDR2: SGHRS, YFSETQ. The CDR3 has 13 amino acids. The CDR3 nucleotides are TGCGCCAGCAGCTTGGCCCGGGACTACGAGCAGTACTTC. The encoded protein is CASSLARDYEQYF. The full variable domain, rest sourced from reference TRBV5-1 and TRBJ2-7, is KAGVTQTPRYLIKTRGQQVTLSCSPISGHRSVSWYQQTPGQGLQFLFEYFSETQRNKGNFPGRFSGRQFSNSRSEMNVSTLELGDSALYLCASSLARDYEQYFGPGTRLTVT.

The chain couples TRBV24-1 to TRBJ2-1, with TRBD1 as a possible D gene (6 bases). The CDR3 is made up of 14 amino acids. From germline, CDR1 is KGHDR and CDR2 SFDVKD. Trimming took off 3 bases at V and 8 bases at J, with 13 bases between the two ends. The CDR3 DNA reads TGTGCCACCAGTGATACTAAGCACAGGGATGAGCAGTTCTTC. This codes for CATSDTKHRDEQFF.

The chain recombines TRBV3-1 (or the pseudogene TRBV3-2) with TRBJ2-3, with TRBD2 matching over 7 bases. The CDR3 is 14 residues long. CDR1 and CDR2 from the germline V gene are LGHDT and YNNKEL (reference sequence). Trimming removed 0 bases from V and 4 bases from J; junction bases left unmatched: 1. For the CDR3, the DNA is TGTGCCAGCAGCCAAGAGGGGGGGGCAGATACGCAGTATTTT. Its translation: CASSQEGGADTQYF.

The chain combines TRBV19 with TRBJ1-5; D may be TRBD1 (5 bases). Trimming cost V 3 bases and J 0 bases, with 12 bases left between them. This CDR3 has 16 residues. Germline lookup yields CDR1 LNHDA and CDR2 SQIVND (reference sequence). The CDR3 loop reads CASSIPRGNSNQPQHF. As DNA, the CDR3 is TGTGCCAGTAGTATCCCCCGGGGGAATAGCAATCAGCCCCAGCATTTT.

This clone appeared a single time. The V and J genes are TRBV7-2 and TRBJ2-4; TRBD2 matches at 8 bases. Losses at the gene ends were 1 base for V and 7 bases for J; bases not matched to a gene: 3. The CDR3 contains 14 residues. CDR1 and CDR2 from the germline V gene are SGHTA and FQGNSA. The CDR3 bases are TGTGCCAGCAGCTTAGAACCGGGAGGGAACATTCAGTACTTC. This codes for CASSLEPGGNIQYF.

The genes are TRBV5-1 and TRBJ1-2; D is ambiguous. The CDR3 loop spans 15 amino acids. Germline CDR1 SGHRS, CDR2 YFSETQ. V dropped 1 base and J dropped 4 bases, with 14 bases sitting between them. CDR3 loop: CASSLLGLASYGYTF. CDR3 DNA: TGCGCCAGCAGCTTGTTGGGCCTAGCCTCCTATGGCTACACCTTC. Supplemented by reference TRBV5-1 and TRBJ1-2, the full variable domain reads KAGVTQTPRYLIKTRGQQVTLSCSPISGHRSVSWYQQTPGQGLQFLFEYFSETQRNKGNFPGRFSGRQFSNSRSEMNVSTLELGDSALYLCASSLLGLASYGYTFGSGTRLTVV.

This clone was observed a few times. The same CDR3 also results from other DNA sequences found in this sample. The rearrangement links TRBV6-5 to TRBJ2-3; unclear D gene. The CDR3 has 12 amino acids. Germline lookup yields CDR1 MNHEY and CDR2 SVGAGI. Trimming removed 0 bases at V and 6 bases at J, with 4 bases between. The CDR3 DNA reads TGTGCCAGCAGTTACTCGCGGGATACGCAGTATTTT. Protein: CASSYSRDTQYF.

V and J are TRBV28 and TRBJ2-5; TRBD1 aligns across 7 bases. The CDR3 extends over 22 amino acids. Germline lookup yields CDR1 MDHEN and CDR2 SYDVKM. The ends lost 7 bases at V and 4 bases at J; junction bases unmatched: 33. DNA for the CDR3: TGTGCCAGCATACCCCGCATTACGTTTTCGTACATTGCAGGGGGTTTTGGAGAGACCCAGTACTTC. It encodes CASIPRITFSYIAGGFGETQYF.

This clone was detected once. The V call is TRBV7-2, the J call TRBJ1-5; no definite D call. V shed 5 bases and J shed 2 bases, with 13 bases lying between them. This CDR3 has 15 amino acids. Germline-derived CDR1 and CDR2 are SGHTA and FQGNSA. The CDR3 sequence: CASSPRQGGNQPQHF. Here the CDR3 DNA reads TGTGCCAGCAGCCCCCGACAAGGCGGCAATCAGCCCCAGCATTTT.

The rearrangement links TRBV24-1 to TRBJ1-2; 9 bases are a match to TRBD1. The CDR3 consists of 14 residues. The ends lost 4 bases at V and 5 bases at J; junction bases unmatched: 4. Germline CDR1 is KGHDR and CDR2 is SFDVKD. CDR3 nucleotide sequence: TGTGCCACCAGTGAAAGACAGGGGGTTTATGGCTACACCTTC. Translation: CATSERQGVYGYTF.

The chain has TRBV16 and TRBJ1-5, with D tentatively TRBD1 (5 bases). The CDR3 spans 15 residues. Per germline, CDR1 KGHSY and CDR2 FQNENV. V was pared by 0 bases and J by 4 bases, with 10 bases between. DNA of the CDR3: TGTGCCAGCAGCCAATCAGGGGCCCCTAATCAGCCCCAGCATTTT. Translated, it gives CASSQSGAPNQPQHF.

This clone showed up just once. The CDR3 bases are TGTGCCAGCAGTTACTCGAGGTCATACAATAATTCACCCCTCCACTTT. Its protein is CASSYSRSYNNSPLHF. V is TRBV6-6 and J is TRBJ1-6; D is unresolved. Trimming cost V 0 bases and J 5 bases, with 11 bases left between them. The germline V gene has CDR1 MNHNY and CDR2 SVGAGI (reference sequence). CDR3 length: 16 residues.

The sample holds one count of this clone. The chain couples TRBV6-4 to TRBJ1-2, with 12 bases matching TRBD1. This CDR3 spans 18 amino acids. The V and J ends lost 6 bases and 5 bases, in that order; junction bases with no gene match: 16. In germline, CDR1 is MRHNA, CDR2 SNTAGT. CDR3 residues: CASRPLPGQGASGYGYTF. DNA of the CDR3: TGTGCCAGCAGACCTCTCCCGGGACAGGGGGCGTCTGGATATGGCTACACCTTC.

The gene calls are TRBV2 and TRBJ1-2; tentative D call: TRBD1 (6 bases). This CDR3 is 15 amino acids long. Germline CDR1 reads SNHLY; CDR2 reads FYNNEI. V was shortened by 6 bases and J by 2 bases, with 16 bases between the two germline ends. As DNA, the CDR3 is TGTGCCAGCAGCTATCCTGAGGGGGGGAACTATGGCTACACCTTC. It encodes CASSYPEGGNYGYTF. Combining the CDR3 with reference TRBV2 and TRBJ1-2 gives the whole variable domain EPEVTQTPSHQVTQMGQEVILRCVPISNHLYFYWYRQILGQKVEFLVSFYNNEISEKSEIFDDQFSVERPDGSNFTLKIRSTKLEDSAMYFCASSYPEGGNYGYTFGSGTRLTVV.

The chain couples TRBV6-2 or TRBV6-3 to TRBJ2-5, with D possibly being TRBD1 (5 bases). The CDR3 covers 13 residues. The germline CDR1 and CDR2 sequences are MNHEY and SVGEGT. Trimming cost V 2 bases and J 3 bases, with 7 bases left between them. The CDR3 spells CASSYPREETQYF. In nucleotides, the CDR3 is TGTGCCAGCAGTTACCCCAGGGAAGAGACCCAGTACTTC.

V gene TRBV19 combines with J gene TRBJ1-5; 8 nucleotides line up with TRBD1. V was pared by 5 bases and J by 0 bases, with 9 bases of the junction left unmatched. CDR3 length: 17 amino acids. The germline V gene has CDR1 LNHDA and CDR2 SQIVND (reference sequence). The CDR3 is CASSFRQGSYSNQPQHF. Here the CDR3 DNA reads TGTGCCAGTAGTTTCCGACAGGGGTCTTATAGCAATCAGCCCCAGCATTTT. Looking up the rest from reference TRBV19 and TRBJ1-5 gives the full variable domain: DGGITQSPKYLFRKEGQNVTLSCEQNLNHDAMYWYRQDPGQGLRLIYYSQIVNDFQKGDIAEGYSVSREKKESFPLTVTSAQKNPTAFYLCASSFRQGSYSNQPQHFGDGTRLSIL.

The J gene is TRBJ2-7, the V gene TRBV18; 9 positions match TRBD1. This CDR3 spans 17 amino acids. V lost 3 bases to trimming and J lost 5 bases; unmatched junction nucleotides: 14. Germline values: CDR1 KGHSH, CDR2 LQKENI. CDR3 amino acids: CASSPTGGTQIEDEQYF. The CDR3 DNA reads TGTGCCAGCTCACCCACAGGGGGCACCCAAATTGAGGACGAGCAGTACTTC.

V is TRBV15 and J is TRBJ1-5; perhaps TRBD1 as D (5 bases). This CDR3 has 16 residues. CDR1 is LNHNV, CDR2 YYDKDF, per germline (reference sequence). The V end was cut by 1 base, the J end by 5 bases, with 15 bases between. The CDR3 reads CATSRGRGTRDQPQHF. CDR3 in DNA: TGTGCCACCAGCAGAGGGAGGGGTACGAGGGATCAGCCCCAGCATTTT.

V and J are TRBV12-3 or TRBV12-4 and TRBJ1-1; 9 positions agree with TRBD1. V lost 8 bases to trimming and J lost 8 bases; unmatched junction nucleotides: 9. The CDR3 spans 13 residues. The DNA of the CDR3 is TGTGCCAGCTCTAGAACAGGGGGCGGCGAAGCTTTCTTT. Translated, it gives CASSRTGGGEAFF.

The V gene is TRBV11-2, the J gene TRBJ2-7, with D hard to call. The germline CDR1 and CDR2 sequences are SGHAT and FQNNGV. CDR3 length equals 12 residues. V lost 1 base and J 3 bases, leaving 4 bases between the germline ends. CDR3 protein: CASSLGSYEQYF. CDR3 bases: TGTGCCAGCAGCTTAGGCAGCTACGAGCAGTACTTC.